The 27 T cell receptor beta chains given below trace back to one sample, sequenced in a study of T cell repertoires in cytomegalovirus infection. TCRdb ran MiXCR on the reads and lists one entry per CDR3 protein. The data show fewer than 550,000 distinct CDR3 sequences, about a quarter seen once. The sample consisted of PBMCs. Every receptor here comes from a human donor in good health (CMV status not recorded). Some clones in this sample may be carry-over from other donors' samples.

The CDR3 sequence is CASSSGQKNTEAFF. CDR3 DNA: TGTGCCAGCAGCTCAGGACAGAAGAACACTGAAGCTTTCTTT. V and J are TRBV28 and TRBJ1-1, with D possibly TRBD1 on 6 matching bases. The germline V and J ends were trimmed by 6 bases and 1 base, with 12 bases remaining between them. This CDR3 contains 14 residues. Germline lookup yields CDR1 MDHEN and CDR2 SYDVKM.

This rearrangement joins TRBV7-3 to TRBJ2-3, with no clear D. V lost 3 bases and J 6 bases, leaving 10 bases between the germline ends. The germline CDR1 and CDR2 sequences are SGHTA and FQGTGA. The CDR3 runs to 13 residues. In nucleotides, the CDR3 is TGTGCCAGCAGCTTGGCAGCGCCGGATACGCAGTATTTT. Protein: CASSLAAPDTQYF.

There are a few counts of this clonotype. The CDR3 sequence: CASRGSGSHEQYF. The DNA of the CDR3 is TGTGCCAGCAGAGGTAGCGGGAGTCACGAGCAGTACTTC. This chain connects TRBV12-3 or TRBV12-4 to TRBJ2-7; 9 bases align to TRBD2. Unmatched junction bases numbered 5, after V lost 6 bases and J lost 5 bases. This CDR3 comprises 13 residues.

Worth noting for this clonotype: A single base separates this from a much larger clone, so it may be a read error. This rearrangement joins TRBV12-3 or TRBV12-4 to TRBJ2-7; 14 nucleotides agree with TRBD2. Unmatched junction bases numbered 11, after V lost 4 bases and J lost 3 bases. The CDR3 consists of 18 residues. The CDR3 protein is CASSSSQQGLAGDYEQYF. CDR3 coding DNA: TGTGCCAGCAGTTCGTCCCAGCAGGGACTAGCGGGGGACTACGAGCAGTACTTC.

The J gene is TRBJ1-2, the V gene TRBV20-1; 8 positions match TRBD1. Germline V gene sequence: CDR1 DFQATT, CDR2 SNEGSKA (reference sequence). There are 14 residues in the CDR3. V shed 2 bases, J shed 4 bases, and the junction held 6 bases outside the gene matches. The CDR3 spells CSARQGAMGYGYTF. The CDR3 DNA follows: TGCAGTGCTAGACAGGGGGCAATGGGCTATGGCTACACCTTC.

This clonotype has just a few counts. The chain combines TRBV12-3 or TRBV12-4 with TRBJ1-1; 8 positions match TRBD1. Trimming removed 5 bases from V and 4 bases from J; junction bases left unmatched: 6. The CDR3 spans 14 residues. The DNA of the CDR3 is TGTGCCAGCAGTGCTAACAGGGGGAGCACTGAAGCTTTCTTT. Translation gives CASSANRGSTEAFF.

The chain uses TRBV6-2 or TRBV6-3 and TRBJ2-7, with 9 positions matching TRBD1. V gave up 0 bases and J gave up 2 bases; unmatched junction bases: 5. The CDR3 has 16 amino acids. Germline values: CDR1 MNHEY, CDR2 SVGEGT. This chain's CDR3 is CASSYSVRDRAYEQYF. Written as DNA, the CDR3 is TGTGCCAGCAGTTACTCGGTCCGGGACAGGGCCTACGAGCAGTACTTC.

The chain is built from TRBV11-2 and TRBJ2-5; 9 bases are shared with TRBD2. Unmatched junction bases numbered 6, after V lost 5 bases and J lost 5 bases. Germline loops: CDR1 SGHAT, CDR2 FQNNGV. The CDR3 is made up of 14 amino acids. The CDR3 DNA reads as TGTGCCAGCAGCCGGGGACTAGCTAGGGAGACCCAGTACTTC. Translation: CASSRGLARETQYF. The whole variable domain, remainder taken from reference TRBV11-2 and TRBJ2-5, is EAGVAQSPRYKIIEKRQSVAFWCNPISGHATLYWYQQILGQGPKLLIQFQNNGVVDDSQLPKDRFSAERLKGVDSTLKIQPAKLEDSAVYLCASSRGLARETQYFGPGTRLLVL.

CDR3 residues: CASRTSGLSYEQYF. Here the CDR3 DNA reads TGTGCCAGTAGAACTAGCGGTCTTTCCTACGAGCAGTACTTC. J is TRBJ2-7 and V is TRBV6-6, with TRBD2 identical over 8 bases. Germline assignment: CDR1 MNHNY and CDR2 SVGAGI (reference sequence). This CDR3 has 14 residues. With 9 bases clipped from V and 1 base from J, the junction kept 8 bases outside the gene matches.

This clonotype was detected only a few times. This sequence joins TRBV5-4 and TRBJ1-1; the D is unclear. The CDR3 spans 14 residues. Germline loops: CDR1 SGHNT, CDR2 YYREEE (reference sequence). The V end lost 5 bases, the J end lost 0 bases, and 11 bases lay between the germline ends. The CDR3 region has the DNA TGTGCCAGCAGGCTACAGCTCATGAACACTGAAGCTTTCTTT. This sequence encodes CASRLQLMNTEAFF.

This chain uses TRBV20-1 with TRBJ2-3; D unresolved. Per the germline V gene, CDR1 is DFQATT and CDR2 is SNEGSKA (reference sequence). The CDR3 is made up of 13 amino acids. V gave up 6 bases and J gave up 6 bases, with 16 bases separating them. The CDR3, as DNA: TGCAGTGCCAGACCCCGTCTGGGTGATACGCAGTATTTT. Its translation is CSARPRLGDTQYF.

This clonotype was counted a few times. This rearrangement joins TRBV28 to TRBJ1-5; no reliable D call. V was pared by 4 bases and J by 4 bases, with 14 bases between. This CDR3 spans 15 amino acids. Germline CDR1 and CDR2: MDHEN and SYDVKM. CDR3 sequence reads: CASSSGTAMNQPQHF. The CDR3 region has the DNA TGTGCCAGCAGTTCCGGAACGGCGATGAATCAGCCCCAGCATTTT.

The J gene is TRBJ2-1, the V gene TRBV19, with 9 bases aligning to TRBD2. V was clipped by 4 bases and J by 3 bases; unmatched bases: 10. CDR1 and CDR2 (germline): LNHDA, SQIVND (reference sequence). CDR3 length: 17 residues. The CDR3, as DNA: TGTGCCAGTAGTACCCTGGAGAGCGGGAGGAACTACAATGAGCAGTTCTTC. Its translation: CASSTLESGRNYNEQFF.

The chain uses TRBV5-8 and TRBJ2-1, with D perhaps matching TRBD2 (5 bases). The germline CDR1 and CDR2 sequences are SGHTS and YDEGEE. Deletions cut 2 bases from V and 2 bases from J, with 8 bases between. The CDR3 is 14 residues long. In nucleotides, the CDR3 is TGTGCCAGCAGCTTAGCGGATACCTACAATGAGCAGTTCTTC. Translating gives CASSLADTYNEQFF.

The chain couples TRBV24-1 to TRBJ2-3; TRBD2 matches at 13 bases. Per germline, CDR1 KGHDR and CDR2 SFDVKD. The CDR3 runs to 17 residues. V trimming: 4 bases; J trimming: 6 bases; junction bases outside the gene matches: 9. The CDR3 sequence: CATSEPSGLAGSDTQYF. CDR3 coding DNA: TGTGCCACCAGTGAACCCTCGGGACTAGCGGGATCGGATACGCAGTATTTT.

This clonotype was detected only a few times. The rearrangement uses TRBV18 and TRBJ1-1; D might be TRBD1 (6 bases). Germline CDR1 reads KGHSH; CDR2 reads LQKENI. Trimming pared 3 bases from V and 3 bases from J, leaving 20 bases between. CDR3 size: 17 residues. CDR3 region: CASSPNSGAQGYTEAFF. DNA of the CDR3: TGTGCCAGCTCACCGAATTCAGGGGCGCAGGGGTACACTGAAGCTTTCTTT.

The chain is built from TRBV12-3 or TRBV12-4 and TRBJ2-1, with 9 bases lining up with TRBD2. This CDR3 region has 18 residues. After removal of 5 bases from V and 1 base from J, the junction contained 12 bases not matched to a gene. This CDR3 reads CASSPRLAGGQSYNEQFF. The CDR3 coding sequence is TGTGCCAGCAGTCCCCGCCTCGCGGGAGGGCAATCCTACAATGAGCAGTTCTTC.

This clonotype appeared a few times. CDR3 nucleotide sequence: TGTGCCAGCAGCTTAGATATCTTCGGGGACAGGGGAATAAATGAGCAGTTCTTC. It specifies CASSLDIFGDRGINEQFF. V is TRBV7-2 and J is TRBJ2-1; 10 bases map to TRBD1. J was trimmed by 7 bases and V by 1 base; bases with no gene match: 13. The CDR3 covers 18 residues. Germline-derived CDR1 and CDR2 are SGHTA and FQGNSA. Looking up the rest from reference TRBV7-2 and TRBJ2-1 gives the full variable domain: GAGVSQSPSNKVTEKGKDVELRCDPISGHTALYWYRQSLGQGLEFLIYFQGNSAPDKSGLPSDRFSAERTGGSVSTLTIQRTQQEDSAVYLCASSLDIFGDRGINEQFFGPGTRLTVL.

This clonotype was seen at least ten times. CDR3 sequence (DNA): TGTGCCAGCAGCCCGGGACTAGGATGGTCCCAAGCCAAAAACATTCAGTACTTC. Translation gives CASSPGLGWSQAKNIQYF. The chain couples TRBV6-2 or TRBV6-3 to TRBJ2-4, with 8 bases fitting TRBD2. The ends lost 6 bases at V and 0 bases at J; junction bases unmatched: 13. Germline loops: CDR1 MNHEY, CDR2 SVGEGT. The CDR3 length is 18 residues.

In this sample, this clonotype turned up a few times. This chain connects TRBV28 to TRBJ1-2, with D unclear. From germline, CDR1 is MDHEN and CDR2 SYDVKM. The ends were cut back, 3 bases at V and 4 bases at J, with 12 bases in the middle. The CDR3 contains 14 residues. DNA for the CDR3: TGTGCCAGCAGTTTTTCGGACGCGGGCTATGGCTACACCTTC. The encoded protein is CASSFSDAGYGYTF.

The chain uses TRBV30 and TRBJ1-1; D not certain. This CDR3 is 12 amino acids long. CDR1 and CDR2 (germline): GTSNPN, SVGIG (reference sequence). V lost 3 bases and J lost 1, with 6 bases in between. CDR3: CAWRETNTEAFF. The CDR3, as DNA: TGTGCCTGGAGGGAGACGAACACTGAAGCTTTCTTT.

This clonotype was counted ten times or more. The chain's CDR3 is CASSLGTDSGANVLTF. The DNA for the CDR3 is TGTGCCAGCAGCCTAGGGACAGACTCTGGGGCCAACGTCCTGACTTTC. The chain links TRBV7-2 to TRBJ2-6; 7 bases map to TRBD1. V was clipped by 5 bases and J by 0 bases; unmatched bases: 4. The germline gives CDR1 SGHTA, CDR2 FQGNSA. The CDR3 contains 16 residues.

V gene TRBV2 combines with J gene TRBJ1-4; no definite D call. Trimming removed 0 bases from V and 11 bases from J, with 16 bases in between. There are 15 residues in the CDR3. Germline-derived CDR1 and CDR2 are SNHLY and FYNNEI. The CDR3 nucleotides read TGTGCCAGCAGTGAAGCGGCCGTTGGGAGAGGGAAACTGTTTTTT. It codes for CASSEAAVGRGKLFF.

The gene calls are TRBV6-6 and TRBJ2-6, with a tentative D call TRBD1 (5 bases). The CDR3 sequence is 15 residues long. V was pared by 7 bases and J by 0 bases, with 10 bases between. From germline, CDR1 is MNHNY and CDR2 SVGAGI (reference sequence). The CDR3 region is CASILGHSGANVLTF. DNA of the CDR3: TGTGCCAGCATCCTAGGACACTCTGGGGCCAACGTCCTGACTTTC.

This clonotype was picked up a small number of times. In DNA, the CDR3 is TGTGCCAGCAGTTACGGGGACTCCGCGGGCTACGAGCAGTACGTC. Residues: CASSYGDSAGYEQYV. This chain connects TRBV6-5 to TRBJ2-7, with a weak D call TRBD2 (6 bases). The CDR3 extends over 15 amino acids. V lost 2 bases, J lost 3 bases, and 14 bases lay in between. CDR1 is MNHEY, CDR2 SVGAGI, per germline.

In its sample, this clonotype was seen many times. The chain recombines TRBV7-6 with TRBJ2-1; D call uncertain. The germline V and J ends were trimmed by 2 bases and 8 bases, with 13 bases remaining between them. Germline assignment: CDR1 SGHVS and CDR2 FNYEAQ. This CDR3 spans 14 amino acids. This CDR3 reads CASSLRLDHDEQFF. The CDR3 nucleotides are TGTGCCAGCAGCTTACGTCTAGATCACGATGAGCAGTTCTTC.

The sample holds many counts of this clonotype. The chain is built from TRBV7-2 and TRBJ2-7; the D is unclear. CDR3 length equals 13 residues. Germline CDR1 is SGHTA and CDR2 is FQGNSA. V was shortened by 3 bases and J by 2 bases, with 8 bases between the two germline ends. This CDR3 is CASSFGDAYEQYF. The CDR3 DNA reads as TGTGCCAGCAGCTTTGGGGATGCCTACGAGCAGTACTTC.